The 2 T cell receptor beta chains in this list originate from one sample, sequenced in a study of blood T cell repertoires in COVID-19 (dated by TCRdb to 2018 to 2021). The library was obtained by the immunoSEQ multiplex PCR assay. TCRdb took this table from immuneACCESS and kept in-frame rearrangements with V and J called. Such tables lack part of the clones; where checked against another copy, unresolved V genes explain under half of the gap, and the rest is unexplained. Present in this sample are 55,000 to 80,000 clones, around 83% of which were seen just once. The ten biggest clones cover around 6.5% of the sample. Sequencing used peripheral blood. The receptors originated from a human donor in a cohort sampled during active COVID-19.

Written as DNA, the CDR3 is TGTGCCAGCAGCTTAATGTTGGCAGGGGGCTCTGGGGGCTACACCTTC. It specifies CASSLMLAGGSGGYTF. J is TRBJ1-2 and V is TRBV11-2, with TRBD1 matching 8 bases. CDR1 is SGHAT and CDR2 is FQNNGV in the germline V gene. The CDR3 runs 16 residues. V lost 2 bases, J lost 8 bases, and 13 bases stayed unmatched.

The CDR3 reads CASSLGTEFGGYTF. Here the CDR3 DNA reads TGTGCCAGCAGCTTGGGGACAGAATTCGGTGGCTACACCTTC. V is TRBV5-6 and J is TRBJ1-2, with D possibly TRBD1 on 6 matching bases. The germline V gene encodes CDR1 SGHDT and CDR2 YYEEEE. CDR3 length: 14 residues. V shed 0 bases and J shed 7 bases, with 13 bases lying between them.